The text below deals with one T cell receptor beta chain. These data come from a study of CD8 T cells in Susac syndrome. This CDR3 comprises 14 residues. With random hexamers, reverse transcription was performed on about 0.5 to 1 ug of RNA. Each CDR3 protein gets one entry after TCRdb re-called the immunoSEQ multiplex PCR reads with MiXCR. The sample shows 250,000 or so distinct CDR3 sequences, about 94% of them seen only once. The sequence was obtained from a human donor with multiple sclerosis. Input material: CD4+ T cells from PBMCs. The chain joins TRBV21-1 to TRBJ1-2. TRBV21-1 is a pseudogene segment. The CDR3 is CASSPRGGQPGYTF. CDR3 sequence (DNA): TGTGCCAGCAGCCCGCGCGGAGGGCAGCCTGGCTACACCTTC.